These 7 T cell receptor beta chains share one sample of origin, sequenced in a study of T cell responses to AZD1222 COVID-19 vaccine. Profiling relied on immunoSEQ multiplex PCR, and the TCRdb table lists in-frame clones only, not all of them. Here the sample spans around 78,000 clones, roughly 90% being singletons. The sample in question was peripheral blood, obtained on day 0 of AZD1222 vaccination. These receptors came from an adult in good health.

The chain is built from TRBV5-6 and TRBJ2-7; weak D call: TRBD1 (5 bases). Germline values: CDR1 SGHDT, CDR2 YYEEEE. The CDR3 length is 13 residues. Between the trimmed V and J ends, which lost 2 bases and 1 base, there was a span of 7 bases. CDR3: CASSFQGSYEQYF. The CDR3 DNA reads TGTGCCAGCAGCTTCCAGGGTTCCTACGAGCAGTACTTC.

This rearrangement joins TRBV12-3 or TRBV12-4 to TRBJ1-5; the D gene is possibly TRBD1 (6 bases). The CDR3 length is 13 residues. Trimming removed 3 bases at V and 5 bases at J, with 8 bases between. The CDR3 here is CASSLKGDQPQHF. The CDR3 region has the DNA TGTGCCAGCAGTTTGAAGGGGGATCAGCCCCAGCATTTT.

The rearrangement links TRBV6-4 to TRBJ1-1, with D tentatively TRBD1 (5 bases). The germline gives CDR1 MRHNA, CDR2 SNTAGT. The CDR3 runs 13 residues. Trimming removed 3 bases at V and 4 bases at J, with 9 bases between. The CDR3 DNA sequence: TGTGCCAGCAGTGAATCTGGGGGCACTGAAGCTTTCTTT. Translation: CASSESGGTEAFF.

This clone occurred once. CDR3 in amino acids: CASSLMREQYF. CDR3 bases: TGTGCCAGCAGCTTAATGAGGGAGCAGTACTTC. J is TRBJ2-7 and V is TRBV7-3; D ambiguous. The CDR3 covers 11 residues. Trimming cost V 1 base and J 7 bases, with 5 bases left between them. From germline, CDR1 is SGHTA and CDR2 FQGTGA.

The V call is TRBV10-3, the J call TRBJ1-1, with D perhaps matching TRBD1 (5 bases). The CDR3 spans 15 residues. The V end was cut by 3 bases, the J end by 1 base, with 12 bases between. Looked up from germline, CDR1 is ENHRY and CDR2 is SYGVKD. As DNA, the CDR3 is TGTGCCATCAGTGAATATCAGGGTAGGAACACTGAAGCTTTCTTT. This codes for CAISEYQGRNTEAFF.

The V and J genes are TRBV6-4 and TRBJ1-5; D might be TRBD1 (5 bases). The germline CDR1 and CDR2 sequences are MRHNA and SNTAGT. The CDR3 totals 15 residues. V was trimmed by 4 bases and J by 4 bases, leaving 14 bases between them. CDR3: CASSGADGGNQPQHF. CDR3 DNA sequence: TGTGCCAGCAGTGGCGCCGATGGGGGGAATCAGCCCCAGCATTTT.

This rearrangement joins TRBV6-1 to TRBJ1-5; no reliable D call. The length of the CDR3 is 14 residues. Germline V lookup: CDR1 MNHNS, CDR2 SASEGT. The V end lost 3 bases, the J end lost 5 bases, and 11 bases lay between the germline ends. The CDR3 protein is CASSEGWADQPQHF. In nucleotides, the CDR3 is TGTGCCAGCAGTGAGGGCTGGGCCGATCAGCCCCAGCATTTT.